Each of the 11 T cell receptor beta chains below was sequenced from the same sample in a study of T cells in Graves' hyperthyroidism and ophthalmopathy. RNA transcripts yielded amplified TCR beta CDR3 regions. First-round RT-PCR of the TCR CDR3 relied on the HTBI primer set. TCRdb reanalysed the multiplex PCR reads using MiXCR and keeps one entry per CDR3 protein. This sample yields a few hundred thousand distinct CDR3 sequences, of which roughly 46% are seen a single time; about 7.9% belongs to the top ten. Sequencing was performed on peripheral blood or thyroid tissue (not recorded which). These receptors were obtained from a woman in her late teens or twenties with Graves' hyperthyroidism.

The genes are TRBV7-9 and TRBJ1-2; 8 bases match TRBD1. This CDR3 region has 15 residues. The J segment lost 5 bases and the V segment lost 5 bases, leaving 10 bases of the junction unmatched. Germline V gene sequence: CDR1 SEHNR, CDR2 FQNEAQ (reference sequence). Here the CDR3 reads CASSTATGESYGYTF. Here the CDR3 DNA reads TGTGCCAGCAGCACCGCGACAGGGGAGAGTTATGGCTACACCTTC.

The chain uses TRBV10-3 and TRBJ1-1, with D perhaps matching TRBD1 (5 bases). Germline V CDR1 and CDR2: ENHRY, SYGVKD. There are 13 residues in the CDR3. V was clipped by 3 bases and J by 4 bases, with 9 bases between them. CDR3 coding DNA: TGTGCCATCAGTGACAGGCAGGGCACTGAAGCTTTCTTT. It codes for CAISDRQGTEAFF.

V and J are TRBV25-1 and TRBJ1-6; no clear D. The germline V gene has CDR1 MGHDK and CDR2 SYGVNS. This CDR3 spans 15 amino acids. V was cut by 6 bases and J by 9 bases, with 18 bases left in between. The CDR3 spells CASSWLGAQSSPLHF. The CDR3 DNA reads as TGTGCCAGCAGCTGGTTAGGCGCACAGAGTTCACCCCTCCACTTT. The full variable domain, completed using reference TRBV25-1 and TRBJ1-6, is EADIYQTPRYLVIGTGKKITLECSQTMGHDKMYWYQQDPGMELHLIHYSYGVNSTEKGDLSSESTVSRIRTEHFPLTLESARPSHTSQYLCASSWLGAQSSPLHFGNGTRLTVT.

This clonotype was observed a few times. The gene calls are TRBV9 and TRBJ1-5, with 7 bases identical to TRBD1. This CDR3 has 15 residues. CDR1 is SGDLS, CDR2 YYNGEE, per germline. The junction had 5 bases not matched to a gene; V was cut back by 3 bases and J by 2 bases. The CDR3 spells CASSASGTGNQPQHF. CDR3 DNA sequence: TGTGCCAGCAGCGCTTCCGGGACAGGCAATCAGCCCCAGCATTTT.

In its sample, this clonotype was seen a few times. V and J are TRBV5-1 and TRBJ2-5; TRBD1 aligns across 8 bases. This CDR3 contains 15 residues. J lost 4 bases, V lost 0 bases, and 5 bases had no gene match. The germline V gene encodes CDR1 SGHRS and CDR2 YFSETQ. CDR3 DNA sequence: TGCGCCAGCAGCTTGGGACAGGGGTGGAGAGAGACCCAGTACTTC. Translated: CASSLGQGWRETQYF.

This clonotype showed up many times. For the CDR3, the DNA is TGTGCCATCATGTCGGGGACAGGGGCCGAGCAGTACTTC. This sequence encodes CAIMSGTGAEQYF. The genes are TRBV10-3 and TRBJ2-7; 10 nucleotides align to TRBD1. Per germline, CDR1 ENHRY and CDR2 SYGVKD. Trimming removed 7 bases from V and 6 bases from J; junction bases left unmatched: 6. The length of the CDR3 is 13 residues.

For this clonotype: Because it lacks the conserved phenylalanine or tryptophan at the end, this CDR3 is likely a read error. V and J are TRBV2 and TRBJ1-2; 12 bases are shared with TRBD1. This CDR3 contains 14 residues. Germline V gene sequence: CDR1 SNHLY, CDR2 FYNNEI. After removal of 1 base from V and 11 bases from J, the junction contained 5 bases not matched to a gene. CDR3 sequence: CASSEVGTGGVYTL. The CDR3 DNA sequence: TGTGCCAGCAGTGAAGTCGGGACAGGGGGCGTTTACACCCTC.

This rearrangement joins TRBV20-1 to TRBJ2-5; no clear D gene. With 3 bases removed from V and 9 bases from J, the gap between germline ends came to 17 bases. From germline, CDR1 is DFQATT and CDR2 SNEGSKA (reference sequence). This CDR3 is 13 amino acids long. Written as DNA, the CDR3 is TGCAGTGCTAGTAAGGGCCACAATCAGCCCCAGTACTTC. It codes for CSASKGHNQPQYF.

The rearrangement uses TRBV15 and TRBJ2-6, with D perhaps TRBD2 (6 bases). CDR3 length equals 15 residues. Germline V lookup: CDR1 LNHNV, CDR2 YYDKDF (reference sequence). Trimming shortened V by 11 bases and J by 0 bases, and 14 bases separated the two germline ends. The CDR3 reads CAPSRESSGANVLTF. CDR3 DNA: TGTGCCCCTTCCCGGGAGAGCTCTGGGGCCAACGTCCTGACTTTC. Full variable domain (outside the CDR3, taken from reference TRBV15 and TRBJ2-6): DAMVIQNPRYQVTQFGKPVTLSCSQTLNHNVMYWYQQKSSQAPKLLFHYYDKDFNNEADTPDNFQSRRPNTSFCFLDIRSPGLGDTAMYLCAPSRESSGANVLTFGAGSRLTVL.

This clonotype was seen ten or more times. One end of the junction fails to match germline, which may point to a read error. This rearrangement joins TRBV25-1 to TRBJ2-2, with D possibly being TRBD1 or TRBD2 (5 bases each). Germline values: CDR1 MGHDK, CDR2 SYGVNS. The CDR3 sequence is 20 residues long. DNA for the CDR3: TGTGCCGGCAGTGGCCTTCAAACTTCGGGGACGGGCCTGCACACCGGGGAGCTGTTTTTT. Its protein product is CAGSGLQTSGTGLHTGELFF.

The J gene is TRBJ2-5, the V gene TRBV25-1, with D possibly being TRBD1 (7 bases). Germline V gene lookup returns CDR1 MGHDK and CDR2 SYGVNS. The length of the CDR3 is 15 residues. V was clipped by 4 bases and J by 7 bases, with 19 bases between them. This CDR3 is CASSGPTGEVATQYF. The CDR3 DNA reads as TGTGCCAGCAGTGGCCCAACAGGGGAGGTGGCGACCCAGTACTTC.